What follows is one TCR beta chain and its context. Its antigen is unknown. The record has no base qualities; no much larger clone is one base away. The CDR3 holds 11 amino acids from the cysteine to the phenylalanine. Only CDR3 DNA is held: 33 bases, read in frame from base 1. CDR1 SGHTA and CDR2 FQGNSA were looked up in the germline V gene. Between the V and J ends, shortened by 5 bases and 7 bases respectively, the junction contains 8 bases. Participants in the prospective study were enrolled through a virtual design, were aged roughly 18 to 100 years, and lived in about 25 United States geographic areas. To assign participants to cohorts, the prospective study relied on clinical history that participants themselves reported in a screening survey and a study questionnaire. In the prospective study, whole blood, serum and a nasopharyngeal or oropharyngeal swab were collected from each participant by mobile phlebotomists. Prospective study participants could optionally give additional blood draws and questionnaires over an approximately two-month period. Blood samples from the prospective study were shipped frozen or at room temperature prior to DNA extraction.

This sample stems from a study of blood T cell repertoires in COVID-19 (dated by TCRdb to 2018 to 2021). Looking at the study overall: Samples covering the acute and convalescent phases of COVID-19 were provided by collaborators in the United States, Italy and Spain. The repertoires were made available in a free public database intended to serve as a resource for research on the immune response to SARS-CoV-2. The sample metadata nearly always contained a de-identified subject ID, COVID-19 status, age in years and sex. Deeply sampled blood TCRbeta repertoires from subjects exposed to, actively infected with, or recovered from COVID-19 were included in the dataset. The material from the prospective study consisted of cDNA or gDNA derived from T cells, B-cell-depleted T cells, or PBMCs. Where available, HLA class I and class II types were obtained from metadata supplied by the sample provider rather than from assay-based typing. Samples were obtained from the ongoing ImmuneRACE study (first 160 participants) and from 1,254 subjects provided by 6 global collaborators. The research as a whole found: The amount of clinical and demographic metadata varied by source and participant and was provided uncurated.

The immunoSEQ Assay, a bias-controlled multiplex PCR, was used to amplify TCRbeta CDR3 regions from genomic DNA. The paper's data handling went like this. The number of nucleated cells in each sample was estimated by amplification of reference gene primers within the assay. To quantify the absolute abundance of each unique TCRbeta CDR3 rearrangement, sequence reads were collapsed and filtered. For each sample, productive Simpson clonality was calculated by taking the square root of Simpson's diversity index across productive rearrangements. Held by TCRdb, this immuneACCESS table contains in-frame sequences only and omits some clones. Under half of the omission traces to an unresolved V gene where checked; the cause of the rest is unknown. V and J calls and clone size are copied from that table; D and trimming were computed from the DNA. This sample lists approximately 250,000 clones; 85% were detected once. Approximately 8.2% of the sample belongs to the ten largest clones.

The chain is made from TRBV7-2 and TRBJ1-1; the D gene is unclear. This TCR came from a woman between 50 and 59 years old with acute COVID-19. The material sequenced was PBMCs or T cells enriched from blood (not recorded which). The DNA is TGTGCCAGCAGCCCCCAACTTGAAGCTTTCTTT. The encoded protein is CASSPQLEAFF.